The source of this TCR beta chain is a study (dated by TCRdb to about 2016). Comment on this clonotype: Its binding antigen is unknown. Likely a read error: the CDR3 ends without its conserved phenylalanine or tryptophan.

The CDR3 region is 15 residues in length, termini included. Only CDR3 DNA remains: 45 bases, in frame from the first base. The germline V gene specifies SGHTA as CDR1 and FQGNSA as CDR2. The library was generated by RT-PCR. This sample was sequenced with an Illumina MiSeq. The raw public reads went through TCRdb reprocessing: fastp at Q25, MiXCR clone calling, in-frame beta chains kept. Rows matching on CDR3 protein sequence are summarized as one entry with the most common DNA and genes. Here the sample has about 700,000 distinct CDR3 sequences; about 14% occur a single time. The ten largest clones capture just over 3.5% of the sample.

The sequence joins TRBV7-2 to TRBJ2-3; TRBD2 is a weak D gene call, 5 bases matching. This receptor was obtained from a female donor in good health, serving as a healthy control. Sequenced sample: memory CD4+ T cells from blood. The CDR3 region has the sequence CASSLTGSSTDTQYS. Read as DNA, the sequence is TGTGCCAGCAGTTTGACTGGGTCTAGCACAGATACTCAGTATTCT.